The T cell receptor (beta chain) described here comes from a study of graft-versus-host responses after intestinal transplantation. Study-wide context: Tacrolimus and steroids were given for 2 to 4 years to all recipients after anti-thymocyte globulin induction.

The study, taken as a whole, reports: GvH clones were found in recipient marrow; some appeared first in ileum or blood. The study found high graft-versus-host to host-versus-graft clonal ratios in allografts of patients with graft-donor T cell macrochimerism.

Points on this clone: The antigen is unknown.

Profiling relied on immunoSEQ multiplex PCR, and the TCRdb table lists in-frame clones only, not all of them. The top ten hold more than 0.3% of the sample, which has 84,000 or so clones, roughly 92% seen once. The CDR3 consists of 18 residues. The trim removed 5 bases at V and 4 bases at J, leaving 6 bases unmatched. Germline CDR1 and CDR2: SGHVS and FNYEAQ. The origin of this receptor is a human donor who received an intestinal transplant. The starting material was unstimulated CD4+ T cells sorted from spleen or lymph node cells, obtained before intestinal transplant. This sequence joins TRBV7-6 and TRBJ2-6; TRBD2 aligns across 15 bases. CDR3 sequence (DNA): TGTGCCAGCAGCCCCTGGACTAGCGGGAGGGTCGGGGCCAACGTCCTGACTTTC. It encodes CASSPWTSGRVGANVLTF.